The 2 T cell receptor beta chains below come from one sample, sequenced in a study of blood T cells in healthy people across ages. A J-beta primer mix and a sample-barcoded 5' primer were used in a second PCR of about 7 to 12 cycles. From the 5' RACE reads, TCRdb called clonotypes with MiXCR, one entry per CDR3 protein. Of roughly 640,000 distinct CDR3 sequences listed, 25% to 30% were seen once; the top ten hold around 14%. Sequencing used blood. Source of these receptors: an elderly woman in good health.

The chain carries TRBV20-1 and TRBJ2-6; D is unclear. Germline CDR1 and CDR2: DFQATT and SNEGSKA (reference sequence). Trimming left V 6 bases short and J 0 bases short, with 6 bases between. This CDR3 region has 13 residues. DNA for the CDR3: TGCAGTGCCAGCCTCTCTGGGGCCAACGTCCTGACTTTC. Its translation: CSASLSGANVLTF.

V usage is TRBV7-6 and J usage is TRBJ1-1; D gene unclear. Trimming cost V 3 bases and J 3 bases, with 11 bases left between them. Germline V gene data show CDR1 as SGHVS and CDR2 as FNYEAQ. The CDR3 is 14 residues long. The CDR3 DNA reads TGTGCCAGCAGCTTCGACGGAATGGACACTGAAGCTTTCTTT. Translating gives CASSFDGMDTEAFF.